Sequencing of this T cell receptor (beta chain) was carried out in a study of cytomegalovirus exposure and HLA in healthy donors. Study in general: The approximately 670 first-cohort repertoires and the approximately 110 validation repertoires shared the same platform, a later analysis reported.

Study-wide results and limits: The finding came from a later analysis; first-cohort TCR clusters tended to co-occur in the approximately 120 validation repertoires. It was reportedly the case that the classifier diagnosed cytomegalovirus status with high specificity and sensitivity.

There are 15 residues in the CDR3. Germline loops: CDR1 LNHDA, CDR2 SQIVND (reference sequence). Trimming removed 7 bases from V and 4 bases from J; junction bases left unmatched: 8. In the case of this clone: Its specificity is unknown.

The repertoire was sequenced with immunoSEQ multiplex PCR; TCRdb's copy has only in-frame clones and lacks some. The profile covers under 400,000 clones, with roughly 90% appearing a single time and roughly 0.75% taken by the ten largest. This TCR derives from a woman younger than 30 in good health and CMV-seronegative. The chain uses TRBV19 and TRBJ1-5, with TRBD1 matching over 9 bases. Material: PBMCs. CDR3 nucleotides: TGTGCCAGTACCCCCCCCGGGACAGGGAATCAGCCCCAGCATTTT. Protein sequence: CASTPPGTGNQPQHF.